The entry below describes one T cell receptor beta chain. Its antigen is unidentified. This specimen belongs to a study of cytomegalovirus exposure and HLA in healthy donors. Whole-study results and caveats: As was reported, the HLA-A and HLA-B alleles of most subjects were accurately predicted from TCR beta sequences. As a later analysis revealed, most CMV-associated TCR beta chains appeared HLA-restricted.

This CDR3 is built from 13 residues. CDR1 is WSHSY and CDR2 is SAAADI in the germline V gene. V gave up 4 bases and J gave up 6 bases, with 12 bases separating them. The study sampled nominally healthy donors, though unrecorded immune exposures were likely. Vbeta (60) and Jbeta (13) primers were used in the PCR. TCRdb's table, derived via immunoSEQ multiplex PCR, lists solely in-frame clones and lacks some. The data show 110,000 or so clones, over 55% seen once. Sequenced input: PBMCs. This TCR was recovered from a man between 18 and 29 years old in good health and CMV-seropositive. The J gene is TRBJ1-1, the V gene TRBV10-2; D is perhaps TRBD1 (5 bases). The CDR3 loop is CASSGGGSAEAFF. The DNA for the CDR3 is TGCGCCAGCAGTGGCGGGGGGTCGGCTGAAGCTTTCTTT.